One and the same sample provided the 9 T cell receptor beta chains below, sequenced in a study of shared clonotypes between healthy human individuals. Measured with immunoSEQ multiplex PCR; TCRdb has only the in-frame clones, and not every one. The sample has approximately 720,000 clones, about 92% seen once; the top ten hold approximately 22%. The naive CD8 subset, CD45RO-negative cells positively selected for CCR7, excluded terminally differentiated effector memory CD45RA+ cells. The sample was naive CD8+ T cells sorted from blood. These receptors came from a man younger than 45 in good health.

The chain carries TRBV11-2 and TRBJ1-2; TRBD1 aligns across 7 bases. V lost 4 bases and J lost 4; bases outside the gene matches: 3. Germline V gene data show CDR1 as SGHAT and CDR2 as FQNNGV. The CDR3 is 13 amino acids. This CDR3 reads CASSWGDSYGYTF. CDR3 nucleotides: TGTGCCAGCAGCTGGGGGGACAGCTATGGCTACACCTTC.

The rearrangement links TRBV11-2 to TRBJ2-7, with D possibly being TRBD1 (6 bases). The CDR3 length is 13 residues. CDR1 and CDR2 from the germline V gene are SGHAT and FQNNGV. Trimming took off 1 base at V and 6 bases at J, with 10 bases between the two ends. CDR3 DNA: TGTGCCAGCAGCTTAGGGGGGCGGTCCGAGCAGTACTTC. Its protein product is CASSLGGRSEQYF.

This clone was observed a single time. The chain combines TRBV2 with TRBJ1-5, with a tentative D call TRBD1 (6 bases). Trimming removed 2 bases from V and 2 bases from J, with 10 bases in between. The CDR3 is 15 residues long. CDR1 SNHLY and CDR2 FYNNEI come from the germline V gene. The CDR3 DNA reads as TGTGCCAGCAGTGAATTGGGGGGGCGCAATCAGCCCCAGCATTTT. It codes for CASSELGGRNQPQHF. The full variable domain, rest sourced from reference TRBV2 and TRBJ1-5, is EPEVTQTPSHQVTQMGQEVILRCVPISNHLYFYWYRQILGQKVEFLVSFYNNEISEKSEIFDDQFSVERPDGSNFTLKIRSTKLEDSAMYFCASSELGGRNQPQHFGDGTRLSIL.

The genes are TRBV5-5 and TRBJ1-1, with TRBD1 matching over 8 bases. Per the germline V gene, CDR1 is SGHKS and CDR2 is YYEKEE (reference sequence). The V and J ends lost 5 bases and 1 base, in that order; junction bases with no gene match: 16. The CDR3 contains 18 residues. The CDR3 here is CASRASPGQGVTNTEAFF. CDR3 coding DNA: TGTGCCAGCAGGGCCTCCCCTGGACAGGGTGTCACGAACACTGAAGCTTTCTTT.

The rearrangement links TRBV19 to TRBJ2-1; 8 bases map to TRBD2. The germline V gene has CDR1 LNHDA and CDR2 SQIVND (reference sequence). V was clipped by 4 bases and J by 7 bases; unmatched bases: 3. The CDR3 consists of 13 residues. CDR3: CASSNGLANEQFF. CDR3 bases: TGTGCCAGTAGTAATGGACTAGCTAATGAGCAGTTCTTC.

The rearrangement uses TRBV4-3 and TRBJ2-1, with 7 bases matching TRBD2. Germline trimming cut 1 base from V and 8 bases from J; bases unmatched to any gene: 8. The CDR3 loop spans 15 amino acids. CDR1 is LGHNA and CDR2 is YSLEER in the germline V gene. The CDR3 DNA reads TGCGCCAGCAGCCAAGGTCAGACTAGCATCGATGAGCAGTTCTTC. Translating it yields CASSQGQTSIDEQFF.

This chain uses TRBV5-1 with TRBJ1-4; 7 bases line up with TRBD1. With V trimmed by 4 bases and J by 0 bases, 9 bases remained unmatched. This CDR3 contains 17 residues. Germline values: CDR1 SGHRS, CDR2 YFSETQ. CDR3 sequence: CASSDDSGGTTNEKLFF. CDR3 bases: TGCGCCAGCAGCGACGATTCAGGGGGTACAACTAATGAAAAACTGTTTTTT.

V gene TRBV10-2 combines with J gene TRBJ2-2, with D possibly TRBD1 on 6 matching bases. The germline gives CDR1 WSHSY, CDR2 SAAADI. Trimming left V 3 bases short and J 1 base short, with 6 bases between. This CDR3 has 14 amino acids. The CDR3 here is CASSDRGNTGELFF. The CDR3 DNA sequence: TGCGCCAGCAGTGACAGGGGGAACACCGGGGAGCTGTTTTTT.

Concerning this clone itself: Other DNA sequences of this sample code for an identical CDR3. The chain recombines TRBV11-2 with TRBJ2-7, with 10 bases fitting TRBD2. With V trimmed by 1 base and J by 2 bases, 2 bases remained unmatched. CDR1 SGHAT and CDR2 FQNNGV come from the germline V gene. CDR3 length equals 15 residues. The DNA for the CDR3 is TGTGCCAGCAGCTTAGGGCTAGCGGGAGCCTACGAGCAGTACTTC. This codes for CASSLGLAGAYEQYF.